One sample yielded the 23 T cell receptor beta chains listed below, sequenced in a study of blood T cell repertoires in COVID-19. Clones were sequenced by immunoSEQ multiplex PCR, and TCRdb holds only the in-frame ones, with some missing. Here the sample spans 200,000 to 250,000 clones, 80% to 90% being singletons. The sample was peripheral blood. These receptors came from a man aged 45-65 years with active or convalescent COVID-19.

This clone was seen only once. J is TRBJ2-2 and V is TRBV7-2; 8 nucleotides align to TRBD2. V was pared by 4 bases and J by 0 bases, with 4 bases of the junction left unmatched. The CDR3 runs to 16 residues. Germline V gene sequence: CDR1 SGHTA, CDR2 FQGNSA. CDR3 region: CASSSMGLANTGELFF. The CDR3 DNA follows: TGTGCCAGCAGCTCTATGGGACTAGCGAACACCGGGGAGCTGTTTTTT.

V gene TRBV7-2 combines with J gene TRBJ1-2; 8 bases are shared with TRBD1. The ends lost 5 bases at V and 7 bases at J; junction bases unmatched: 6. The length of the CDR3 is 13 residues. Per the germline V gene, CDR1 is SGHTA and CDR2 is FQGNSA. CDR3 residues: CASSIRGRPGYTF. The CDR3 nucleotides are TGTGCCAGCAGCATCAGGGGGCGACCTGGCTACACCTTC.

The chain combines TRBV18 with TRBJ1-1; D is possibly TRBD1 (6 bases). Germline V CDR1 and CDR2: KGHSH, LQKENI. This CDR3 spans 16 amino acids. V dropped 6 bases and J dropped 1 base, with 18 bases sitting between them. CDR3 sequence: CASSRTLQGPNTEAFF. DNA of the CDR3: TGTGCCAGCTCGAGGACTCTACAGGGACCGAACACTGAAGCTTTCTTT.

This sequence joins TRBV11-2 and TRBJ2-6, with D hard to call. The CDR3 loop spans 17 amino acids. The germline V and J ends were trimmed by 0 bases and 3 bases, with 12 bases remaining between them. CDR1 is SGHAT, CDR2 FQNNGV, per germline. The CDR3 protein is CASSLDIRVFGANVLTF. The CDR3 coding sequence is TGTGCCAGCAGCTTAGATATTCGCGTTTTTGGGGCCAACGTCCTGACTTTC.

The rearrangement uses TRBV9 and TRBJ2-3, with D tentatively TRBD2 (7 bases). The V end was cut by 4 bases, the J end by 5 bases, with 20 bases between. Germline CDR1 and CDR2: SGDLS and YYNGEE. The CDR3 is 16 amino acids. CDR3 nucleotides: TGTGCCAGCAGCCAGAGGGGGGGAGAAGTGGAAGATACGCAGTATTTT. Its protein product is CASSQRGGEVEDTQYF.

The rearrangement uses TRBV6-5 and TRBJ2-3; 9 nucleotides align to TRBD1. V shed 0 bases and J 4 bases; nucleotides not matched to a gene: 2. The germline V gene has CDR1 MNHEY and CDR2 SVGAGI. This CDR3 spans 15 amino acids. The CDR3 coding sequence is TGTGCCAGCAGTTACTCCGGGACAGGGTCAGATACGCAGTATTTT. It translates to CASSYSGTGSDTQYF.

The rearrangement joins TRBV5-5 to TRBJ2-7; D is perhaps TRBD1 (6 bases). Germline-derived CDR1 and CDR2 are SGHKS and YYEKEE (reference sequence). The CDR3 consists of 12 residues. The germline V and J ends were trimmed by 0 bases and 12 bases, with 13 bases remaining between them. CDR3 nucleotide sequence: TGTGCCAGCAGCTTGGGGCAGGGGAAGGCGTACTTC. Translated: CASSLGQGKAYF.

The chain couples TRBV5-1 to TRBJ2-5; D perhaps matches TRBD2 (6 bases). V lost 3 bases and J lost 5, with 14 bases in between. CDR3 length: 14 amino acids. Per germline, CDR1 SGHRS and CDR2 YFSETQ. The CDR3 region is CASSSISGVETQYF. DNA for the CDR3: TGCGCCAGCAGCTCGATTTCGGGGGTGGAGACCCAGTACTTC.

The V call is TRBV18, the J call TRBJ2-1, with TRBD1 matching over 7 bases. CDR3 length equals 14 residues. The junction had 3 bases not matched to a gene; V was cut back by 3 bases and J by 4 bases. From germline, CDR1 is KGHSH and CDR2 LQKENI. The CDR3 spells CASSPGQFYNEQFF. DNA of the CDR3: TGTGCCAGCTCACCGGGACAGTTTTACAATGAGCAGTTCTTC.

This clone was detected a few times. The V gene is TRBV4-3, the J gene TRBJ1-5; 8 bases map to TRBD1. The J segment lost 5 bases and the V segment lost 5 bases, leaving 2 bases of the junction unmatched. The CDR3 runs to 13 residues. CDR1 is LGHNA and CDR2 is YSLEER in the germline V gene. CDR3 sequence (DNA): TGCGCCAGCAGCGCACAGGGGGATCAGCCCCAGCATTTT. This codes for CASSAQGDQPQHF.

The chain links TRBV30 to TRBJ2-1; D gene ambiguous. CDR1 is GTSNPN and CDR2 is SVGIG in the germline V gene (reference sequence). This CDR3 has 16 amino acids. V shed 2 bases and J shed 0 bases, with 14 bases lying between them. The CDR3 reads CAWSPSRISSYNEQFF. The CDR3 nucleotides read TGTGCCTGGAGTCCTTCGAGGATAAGCTCCTACAATGAGCAGTTCTTC.

This chain connects TRBV21-1 to TRBJ2-7; TRBD1, the D gene given by the table, was not confirmed from the DNA. TRBV21-1 is reported as a pseudogene. This CDR3 has 17 residues. CDR3 region: CASSKGSGTEASYEQYV. In DNA, the CDR3 is TGTGCCAGCAGCAAAGGTTCCGGGACAGAGGCCTCCTACGAGCAGTACGTC.

The rearrangement links TRBV28 to TRBJ2-1; 12 positions match TRBD2. V was pared by 8 bases and J by 5 bases, with 4 bases of the junction left unmatched. The CDR3 length is 14 residues. CDR1 MDHEN and CDR2 SYDVKM come from the germline V gene. This chain's CDR3 is CASLTSGGNNEQFF. CDR3 bases: TGTGCCAGCCTGACTAGCGGGGGCAACAATGAGCAGTTCTTC. Filled out from reference TRBV28 and TRBJ2-1, the complete variable domain reads DVKVTQSSRYLVKRTGEKVFLECVQDMDHENMFWYRQDPGLGLRLIYFSYDVKMKEKGDIPEGYSVSREKKERFSLILESASTNQTSMYLCASLTSGGNNEQFFGPGTRLTVL.

The J gene is TRBJ2-6, the V gene TRBV11-3; 8 bases are shared with TRBD1. The CDR3 has 19 amino acids. V lost 0 bases, J lost 10 bases, and 17 bases stayed unmatched. CDR1 is SGHNT and CDR2 is YENEEA in the germline V gene. The CDR3 sequence: CASSLDLDRVKGGFNVLTF. In nucleotides, the CDR3 is TGTGCCAGCAGCTTAGATCTGGACAGGGTTAAGGGGGGATTTAACGTCCTGACTTTC.

This chain joins TRBV6-6 and TRBJ1-1; 9 nucleotides line up with TRBD1. Losses at the gene ends were 6 bases for V and 4 bases for J; bases not matched to a gene: 6. CDR3 size: 14 residues. Germline V gives CDR1 MNHNY, CDR2 SVGAGI (reference sequence). The chain's CDR3 is CASREYRGLTEAFF. The CDR3 DNA reads as TGTGCCAGCAGGGAGTACAGGGGGCTCACTGAAGCTTTCTTT.

This chain joins TRBV4-1 and TRBJ1-1; 8 positions match TRBD1. The CDR3 covers 15 residues. The ends lost 3 bases at V and 0 bases at J; junction bases unmatched: 3. CDR1 is MGHRA, CDR2 YSYEKL, per germline. For the CDR3, the DNA is TGCGCCAGCAGCCATTGGGACAGGATGAACACTGAAGCTTTCTTT. Translation: CASSHWDRMNTEAFF.

The chain is built from TRBV18 and TRBJ1-4; D remains ambiguous. The CDR3 extends over 16 amino acids. V was trimmed by 1 base and J by 0 bases, leaving 9 bases between them. Germline values: CDR1 KGHSH, CDR2 LQKENI. CDR3 sequence: CASSPQQLPTNEKLFF. The DNA of the CDR3 is TGTGCCAGCTCACCACAACAGCTTCCAACTAATGAAAAACTGTTTTTT.

The chain combines TRBV6-5 with TRBJ1-5, with no clear D. The V and J ends lost 0 bases and 5 bases respectively, with 5 bases between them. The germline V gene encodes CDR1 MNHEY and CDR2 SVGAGI. This CDR3 has 13 amino acids. The CDR3 spells CASSYSSDQPQHF. CDR3 bases: TGTGCCAGCAGTTACTCGTCCGATCAGCCCCAGCATTTT.

This clone was picked up a small number of times. This chain joins TRBV10-3 and TRBJ1-5, with TRBD1 matching over 8 bases. The ends lost 6 bases at V and 7 bases at J; junction bases unmatched: 8. CDR1 ENHRY and CDR2 SYGVKD come from the germline V gene. This CDR3 region has 14 residues. The CDR3 DNA reads TGTGCCATCAGCGCCGGGACAGGCGGGCAGCCCCAGCATTTT. Translation: CAISAGTGGQPQHF.

The V gene is TRBV2, the J gene TRBJ2-1; 7 bases line up with TRBD1. The CDR3 length is 14 residues. The V gene's germline CDR1 is SNHLY and CDR2 FYNNEI. V was pared by 6 bases and J by 3 bases, with 5 bases of the junction left unmatched. In nucleotides, the CDR3 is TGTGCCAGCAGCAGGGACAGCGGCTACAATGAGCAGTTCTTC. The encoded protein is CASSRDSGYNEQFF.

The chain joins TRBV6-5 to TRBJ1-1; 8 bases match TRBD1. Per the germline V gene, CDR1 is MNHEY and CDR2 is SVGAGI. This CDR3 comprises 15 residues. V gave up 6 bases and J gave up 4 bases; unmatched junction bases: 10. The CDR3 sequence: CASSPTGAGSTEAFF. CDR3 DNA: TGTGCCAGCAGCCCGACAGGGGCAGGGAGCACTGAAGCTTTCTTT.

The gene calls are TRBV5-1 and TRBJ2-5; maybe TRBD1 (6 bases). CDR1 is SGHRS, CDR2 YFSETQ, per germline. The CDR3 has 15 amino acids. V lost 0 bases and J lost 1, with 10 bases in between. In DNA, the CDR3 is TGCGCCAGCAGCTTGGGAGGGGGTTCCCAAGAGACCCAGTACTTC. It yields the protein CASSLGGGSQETQYF.

In regard to this clone: One end of the junction varies from germline; a read error may be responsible. V is TRBV5-1 and J is TRBJ2-2; 9 positions agree with TRBD2. The CDR3 sequence is 15 residues long. CDR1 is SGHRS, CDR2 YFSETQ, per germline. CDR3 in amino acids: CARSGRGGPPGELFF. The CDR3, as DNA: TGCGCCCGCAGCGGGCGGGGGGGCCCCCCCGGGGAGCTGTTTTTT.